This is a list of T cell receptor beta chains from one sample in a study of CD8 T cells in ankylosing spondylitis. Via MiXCR, TCRdb re-called the 5' RACE reads, giving one row per CDR3 protein. Of some 200,000 distinct CDR3 sequences in the sample, roughly 13% were seen once. The sample consisted of blood, either unsorted or a sorted T cell fraction (not recorded which). Receptors were obtained from a male donor with ankylosing spondylitis or in good health (not recorded which). Each CDR3 is given without its conserved first and last residue. Only some rows state a clone size, as once, few, many or a class for expanded clones.

cdr3_aa: ASSLGAGSDNEQF
j_call: TRBJ2-1
clone_size: many
v_call: TRBV11-2

cdr3_aa: ASSSGQGINEQF
j_call: TRBJ2-1
clone_size: few
v_call: TRBV7-6

cdr3_aa: SVTLDRGHEQY
j_call: TRBJ2-7
clone_size: many
v_call: TRBV29-1

cdr3_aa: ASSPYLGGELF
j_call: TRBJ2-2
clone_size: .
v_call: TRBV4-1

cdr3_aa: ASSSGQGLEKLF
j_call: TRBJ1-4
clone_size: few
v_call: TRBV11-2

cdr3_aa: ASSLSQRAKNEQY
j_call: TRBJ2-7
clone_size: .
v_call: TRBV11-2

cdr3_aa: SASEGNTQY
j_call: TRBJ2-3
clone_size: once
v_call: TRBV20-1

cdr3_aa: ASSQGAGGTFSYEQY
j_call: TRBJ2-7
clone_size: few
v_call: TRBV4-1

cdr3_aa: ASSQHGAYEQY
j_call: TRBJ2-7
clone_size: few
v_call: TRBV5-1

cdr3_aa: SALAGGPQPQY
j_call: TRBJ2-3
clone_size: many
v_call: TRBV29-1

cdr3_aa: ASSLDSAGVGDSYEQY
j_call: TRBJ2-7
clone_size: .
v_call: TRBV5-1